This TCR beta chain was profiled in a study of regulatory T cells in long-lasting Graves disease. The sample's time point: newly diagnosed GD, antithyroid drugs for less than 3 months. Generation of the TCR library employed RNA extracted from PBMCs. Many counts were recorded for this clonotype. With iRepertoire HTBI primers and Arm-PCR of CDR3 regions, TCR beta libraries were built. How the authors handled the data: Across samples, 62 TRBV and roughly 13 TRBJ segments were found. TCRdb redid the calling of the multiplex PCR reads with MiXCR, one entry per CDR3 protein. The V and J calls here are based on TCRdb, not the publication. Counted here are approximately 540,000 distinct CDR3 sequences, around 11% occurring once; the ten biggest clones make up approximately 9.6%. These data were also filed under a second study, of T cells in Graves' hyperthyroidism and ophthalmopathy. That investigation notes: Hyperthyroidism in the patients, aged 18 to 65, was newly diagnosed and under 2 months in duration. Before onset, ophthalmopathy was predicted by the model a median around 6 months earlier.

Sequencing was performed on peripheral blood mononuclear cells (PBMCs), taken at new diagnosis, from a patient treated with antithyroid drugs. This receptor was taken from a woman under 40 with Graves disease.

In nucleotides, the CDR3 is TGCGCCAGCAGCCACCCTTATACCGGGGAGCTGTTTTTT. Its protein is CASSHPYTGELFF. This chain links TRBV4-3 with TRBJ2-2; no firm D call. Trimming left V 3 bases short and J 5 bases short, with 7 bases between. Germline CDR1 LGHNA, CDR2 YSLEER. CDR3 size: 13 residues.